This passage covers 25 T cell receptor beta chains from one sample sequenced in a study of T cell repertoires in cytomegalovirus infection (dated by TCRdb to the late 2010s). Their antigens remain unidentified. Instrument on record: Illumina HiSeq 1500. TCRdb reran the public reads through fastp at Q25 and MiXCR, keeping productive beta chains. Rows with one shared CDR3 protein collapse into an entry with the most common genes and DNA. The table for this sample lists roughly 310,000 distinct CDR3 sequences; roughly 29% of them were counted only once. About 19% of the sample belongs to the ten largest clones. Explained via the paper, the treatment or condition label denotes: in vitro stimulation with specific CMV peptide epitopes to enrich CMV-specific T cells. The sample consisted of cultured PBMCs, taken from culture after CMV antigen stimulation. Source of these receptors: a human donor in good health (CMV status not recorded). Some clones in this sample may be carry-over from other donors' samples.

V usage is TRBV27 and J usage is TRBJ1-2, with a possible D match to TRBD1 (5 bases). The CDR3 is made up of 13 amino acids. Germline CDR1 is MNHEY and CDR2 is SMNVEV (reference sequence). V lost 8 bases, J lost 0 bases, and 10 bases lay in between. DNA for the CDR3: TGTGCCAGCGGTGGGACGACTAACTATGGCTACACCTTC. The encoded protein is CASGGTTNYGYTF.

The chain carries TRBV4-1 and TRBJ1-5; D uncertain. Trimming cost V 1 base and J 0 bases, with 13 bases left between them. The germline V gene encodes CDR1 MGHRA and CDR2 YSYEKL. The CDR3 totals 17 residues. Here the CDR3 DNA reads TGCGCCAGCAGCCAAGTCGTGGTTGGGTATAGCAATCAGCCCCAGCATTTT. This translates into CASSQVVVGYSNQPQHF.

CDR3 DNA: TGTGCCAGCAGTTACGCAGAGGATGAGCAGTTCTTC. This translates into CASSYAEDEQFF. The chain recombines TRBV6-1 with TRBJ2-1, with no clear D. The length of the CDR3 is 12 residues. Germline V gives CDR1 MNHNS, CDR2 SASEGT. V lost 5 bases to trimming and J lost 8 bases, with 10 bases between them.

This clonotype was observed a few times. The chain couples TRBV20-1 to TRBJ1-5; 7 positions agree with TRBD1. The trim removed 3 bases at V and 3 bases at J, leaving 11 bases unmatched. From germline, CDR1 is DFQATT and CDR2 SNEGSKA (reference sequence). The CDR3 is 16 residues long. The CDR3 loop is CSASRQGGGLNQPQHF. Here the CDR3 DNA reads TGCAGTGCTAGCCGACAGGGAGGGGGGCTCAATCAGCCCCAGCATTTT.

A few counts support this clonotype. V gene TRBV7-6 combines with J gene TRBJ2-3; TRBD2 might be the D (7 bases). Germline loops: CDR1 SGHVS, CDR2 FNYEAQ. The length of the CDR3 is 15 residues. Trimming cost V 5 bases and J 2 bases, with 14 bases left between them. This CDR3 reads CASSKAGQFTDTQYF. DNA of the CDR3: TGTGCCAGCAGCAAAGCGGGACAATTCACAGATACGCAGTATTTT.

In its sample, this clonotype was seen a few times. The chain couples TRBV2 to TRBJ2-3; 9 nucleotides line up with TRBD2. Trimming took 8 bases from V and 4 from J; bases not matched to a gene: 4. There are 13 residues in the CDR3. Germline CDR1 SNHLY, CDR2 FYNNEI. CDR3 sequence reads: CASPGLASDTQYF. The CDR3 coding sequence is TGTGCCAGCCCTGGACTAGCGTCAGATACGCAGTATTTT. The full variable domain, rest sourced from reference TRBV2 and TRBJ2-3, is EPEVTQTPSHQVTQMGQEVILRCVPISNHLYFYWYRQILGQKVEFLVSFYNNEISEKSEIFDDQFSVERPDGSNFTLKIRSTKLEDSAMYFCASPGLASDTQYFGPGTRLTVL.

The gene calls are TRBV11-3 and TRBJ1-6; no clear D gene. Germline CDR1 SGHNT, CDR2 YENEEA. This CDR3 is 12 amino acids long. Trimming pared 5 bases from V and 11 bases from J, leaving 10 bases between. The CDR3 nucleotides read TGTGCCAGCAGCCCGTTTGGGACACCCCTCCACTTT. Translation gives CASSPFGTPLHF.

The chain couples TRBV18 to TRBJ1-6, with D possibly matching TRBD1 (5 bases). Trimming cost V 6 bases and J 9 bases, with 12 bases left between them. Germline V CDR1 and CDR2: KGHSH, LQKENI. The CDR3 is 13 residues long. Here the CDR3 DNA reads TGTGCCAGCTCTAACGGGGGAACTTCACCCCTCCACTTT. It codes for CASSNGGTSPLHF. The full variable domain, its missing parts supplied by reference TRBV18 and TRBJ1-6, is NAGVMQNPRHLVRRRGQEARLRCSPMKGHSHVYWYRQLPEEGLKFMVYLQKENIIDESGMPKERFSAEFPKEGPSILRIQQVVRGDSAAYFCASSNGGTSPLHFGNGTRLTVT.

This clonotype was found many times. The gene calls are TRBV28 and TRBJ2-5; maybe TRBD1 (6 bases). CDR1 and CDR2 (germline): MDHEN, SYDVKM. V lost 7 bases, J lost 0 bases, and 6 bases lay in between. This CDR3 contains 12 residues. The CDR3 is CASTGDQETQYF. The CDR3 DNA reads TGTGCCAGCACAGGGGACCAAGAGACCCAGTACTTC.

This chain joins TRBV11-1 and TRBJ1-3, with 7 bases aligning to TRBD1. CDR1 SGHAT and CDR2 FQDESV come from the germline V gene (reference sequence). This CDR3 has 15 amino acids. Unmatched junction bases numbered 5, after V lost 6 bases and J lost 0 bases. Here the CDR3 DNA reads TGTGCCAGCAGACTACAGGGGACCTCTGGAAACACCATATATTTT. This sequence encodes CASRLQGTSGNTIYF.

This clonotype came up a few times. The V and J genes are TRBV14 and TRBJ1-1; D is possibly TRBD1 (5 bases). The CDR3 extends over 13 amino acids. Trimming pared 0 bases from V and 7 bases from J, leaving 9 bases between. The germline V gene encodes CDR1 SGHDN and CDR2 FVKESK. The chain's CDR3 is CASSQDWGDEAFF. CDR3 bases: TGTGCCAGCAGCCAAGACTGGGGGGATGAAGCTTTCTTT. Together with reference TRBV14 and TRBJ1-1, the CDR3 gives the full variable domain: EAGVTQFPSHSVIEKGQTVTLRCDPISGHDNLYWYRRVMGKEIKFLLHFVKESKQDESGMPNNRFLAERTGGTYSTLKVQPAELEDSGVYFCASSQDWGDEAFFGQGTRLTVV.

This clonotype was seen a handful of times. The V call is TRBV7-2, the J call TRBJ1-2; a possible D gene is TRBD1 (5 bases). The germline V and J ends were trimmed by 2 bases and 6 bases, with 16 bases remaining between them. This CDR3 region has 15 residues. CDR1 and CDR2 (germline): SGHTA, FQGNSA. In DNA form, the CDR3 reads TGTGCCAGCAGCTTATCCCCGACATACAGGAATGGCTACACCTTC. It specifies CASSLSPTYRNGYTF.

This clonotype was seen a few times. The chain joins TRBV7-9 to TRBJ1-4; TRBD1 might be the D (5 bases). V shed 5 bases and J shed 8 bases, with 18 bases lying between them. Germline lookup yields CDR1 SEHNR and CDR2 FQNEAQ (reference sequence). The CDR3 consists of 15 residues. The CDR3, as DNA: TGTGCCAGCAGCCCTGGGACTATGGCTGAGGAAAAACTGTTTTTT. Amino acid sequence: CASSPGTMAEEKLFF.

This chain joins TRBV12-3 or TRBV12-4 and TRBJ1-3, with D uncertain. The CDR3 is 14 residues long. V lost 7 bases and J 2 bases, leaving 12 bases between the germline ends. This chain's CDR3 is CASTPRRAGNTIYF. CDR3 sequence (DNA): TGTGCCAGCACCCCCCGAAGGGCTGGAAACACCATATATTTT.

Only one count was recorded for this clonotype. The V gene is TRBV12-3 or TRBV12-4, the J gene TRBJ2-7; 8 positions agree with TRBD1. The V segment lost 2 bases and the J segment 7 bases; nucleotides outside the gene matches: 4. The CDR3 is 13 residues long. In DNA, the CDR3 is TGTGCCAGCAGTTTAAGACAGGGGCAGGAGCAGTACTTC. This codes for CASSLRQGQEQYF.

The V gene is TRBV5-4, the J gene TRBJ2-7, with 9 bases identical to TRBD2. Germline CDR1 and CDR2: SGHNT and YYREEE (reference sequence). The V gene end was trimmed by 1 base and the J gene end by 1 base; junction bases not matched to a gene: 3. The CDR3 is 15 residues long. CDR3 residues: CASSLSGGQSYEQYF. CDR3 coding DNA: TGTGCCAGCAGCTTGAGCGGGGGGCAGTCCTACGAGCAGTACTTC. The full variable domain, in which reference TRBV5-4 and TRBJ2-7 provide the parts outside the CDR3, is ETGVTQSPTHLIKTRGQQVTLRCSSQSGHNTVSWYQQALGQGPQFIFQYYREEENGRGNFPPRFSGLQFPNYSSELNVNALELDDSALYLCASSLSGGQSYEQYFGPGTRLTVT.

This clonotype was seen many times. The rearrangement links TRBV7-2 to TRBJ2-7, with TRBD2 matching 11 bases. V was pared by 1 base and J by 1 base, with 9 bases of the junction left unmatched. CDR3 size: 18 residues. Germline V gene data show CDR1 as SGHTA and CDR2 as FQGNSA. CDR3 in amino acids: CASSLGSSGRSASYEQYF. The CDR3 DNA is TGTGCCAGCAGCTTAGGGTCTAGCGGGAGGTCCGCATCCTACGAGCAGTACTTC.

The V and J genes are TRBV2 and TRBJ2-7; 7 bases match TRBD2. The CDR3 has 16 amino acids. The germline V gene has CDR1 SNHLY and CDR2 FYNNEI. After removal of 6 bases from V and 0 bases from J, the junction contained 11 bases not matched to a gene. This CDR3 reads CASRGPPGGTSYEQYF. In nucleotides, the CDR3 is TGTGCCAGCAGGGGACCACCCGGGGGGACCTCCTACGAGCAGTACTTC.

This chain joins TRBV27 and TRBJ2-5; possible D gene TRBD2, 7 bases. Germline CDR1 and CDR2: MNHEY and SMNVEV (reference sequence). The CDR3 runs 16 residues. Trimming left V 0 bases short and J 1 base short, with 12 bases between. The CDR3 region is CASSLSTGGLQETQYF. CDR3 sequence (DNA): TGTGCCAGCAGTTTATCAACGGGGGGCCTCCAAGAGACCCAGTACTTC.

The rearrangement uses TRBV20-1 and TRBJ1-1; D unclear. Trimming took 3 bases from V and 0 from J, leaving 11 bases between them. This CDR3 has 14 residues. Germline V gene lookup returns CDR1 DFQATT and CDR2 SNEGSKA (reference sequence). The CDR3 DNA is TGCAGTGCTAGGAGGGCAGGACTGAACACTGAAGCTTTCTTT. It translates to CSARRAGLNTEAFF.

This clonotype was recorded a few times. CDR3 residues: CASSQRRDRGTGYTF. The DNA of the CDR3 is TGTGCCAGCAGCCAACGTCGGGACAGGGGCACTGGCTACACCTTC. J is TRBJ1-2 and V is TRBV12-3 or TRBV12-4; 10 nucleotides align to TRBD1. This CDR3 is 15 amino acids long. The junction had 11 bases not matched to a gene; V was cut back by 6 bases and J by 7 bases.

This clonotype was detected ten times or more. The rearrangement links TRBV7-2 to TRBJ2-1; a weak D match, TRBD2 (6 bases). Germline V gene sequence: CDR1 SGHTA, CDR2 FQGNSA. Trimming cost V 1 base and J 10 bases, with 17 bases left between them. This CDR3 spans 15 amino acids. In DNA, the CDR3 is TGTGCCAGCAGCTTAGAATACAGGAGGGAGCGGGAGCAGTTCTTC. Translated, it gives CASSLEYRREREQFF.

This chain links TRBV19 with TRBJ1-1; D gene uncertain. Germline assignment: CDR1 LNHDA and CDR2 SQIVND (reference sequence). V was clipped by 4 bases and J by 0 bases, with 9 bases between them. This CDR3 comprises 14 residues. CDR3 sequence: CASSNAGMNTEAFF. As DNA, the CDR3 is TGTGCCAGTAGTAACGCGGGCATGAACACTGAAGCTTTCTTT.

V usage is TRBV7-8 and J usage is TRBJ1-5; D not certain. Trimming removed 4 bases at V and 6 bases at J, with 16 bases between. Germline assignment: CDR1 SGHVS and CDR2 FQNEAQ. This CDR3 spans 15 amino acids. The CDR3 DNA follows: TGTGCCAGCAGCTGGGATGAAAGGGCCGCTCAGCCCCAGCATTTT. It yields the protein CASSWDERAAQPQHF.

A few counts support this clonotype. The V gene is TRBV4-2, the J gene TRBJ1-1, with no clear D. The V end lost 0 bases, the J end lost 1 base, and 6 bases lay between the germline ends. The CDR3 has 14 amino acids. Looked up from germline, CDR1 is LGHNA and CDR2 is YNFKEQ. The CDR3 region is CASSQDAQNTEAFF. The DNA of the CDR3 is TGTGCCAGCAGCCAAGATGCACAGAACACTGAAGCTTTCTTT.